The T cell receptor (beta chain) under discussion was sequenced for a study of cytomegalovirus exposure and HLA in healthy donors. Points from the study as a whole: The productive fraction for most TCR beta V segments was about 87% or about 30% in an earlier analysis.

Notes on this clone: Its antigen is not known.

This CDR3 has 12 residues. Losses at the gene ends were 6 bases for V and 14 bases for J; bases not matched to a gene: 5. CDR1 MDHEN and CDR2 SYDVKM come from the germline V gene. The PCR made use of 60 Vbeta and 13 Jbeta primers. The data were produced by immunoSEQ multiplex PCR, yet TCRdb's version contains in-frame clones alone and is incomplete. The sample carries around 150,000 clones, around 83% recorded once. V and J are TRBV28 and TRBJ2-1; 12 nucleotides agree with TRBD2. This receptor was identified in a woman aged 50 to 60 in good health and CMV-seropositive. Source material: PBMCs. CDR3 coding DNA: TGTGCCAGCAGGCTAGCGGGAGGGTCCGAGTTCTTC. Translated, it gives CASRLAGGSEFF. Together with reference TRBV28 and TRBJ2-1, the CDR3 gives the full variable domain: DVKVTQSSRYLVKRTGEKVFLECVQDMDHENMFWYRQDPGLGLRLIYFSYDVKMKEKGDIPEGYSVSREKKERFSLILESASTNQTSMYLCASRLAGGSEFFGPGTRLTVL.